The source of this TCR beta chain is a study of cytomegalovirus exposure and HLA in healthy donors. In germline, CDR1 is SEHNR, CDR2 FQNEAQ (reference sequence). This CDR3 region has 14 residues. Remarks on this clone: One end of the junction does not line up with germline, which may come from a read error.

Primers for the PCR totalled 60 Vbeta and 13 Jbeta. In the authors' methods: A follow-up analysis tallied about 80 million unique TCR beta chains, roughly 9.9 million shared. Sequencing was performed with immunoSEQ multiplex PCR; in TCRdb, only in-frame clones are kept and a portion is missing. The DNA gave D and trimming, while V, J and clone size come from that table. The table has around 130,000 clones, more than 70% seen once. V gene TRBV7-9 combines with J gene TRBJ2-7; D gene uncertain. Sequencing was carried out using PBMCs. This receptor was obtained from a human donor in good health. CDR3 nucleotides: TGTTCCAGCAGCCCCTCGTCTAACCCCAACGAGCAGTACTTC. It specifies CSSSPSSNPNEQYF.